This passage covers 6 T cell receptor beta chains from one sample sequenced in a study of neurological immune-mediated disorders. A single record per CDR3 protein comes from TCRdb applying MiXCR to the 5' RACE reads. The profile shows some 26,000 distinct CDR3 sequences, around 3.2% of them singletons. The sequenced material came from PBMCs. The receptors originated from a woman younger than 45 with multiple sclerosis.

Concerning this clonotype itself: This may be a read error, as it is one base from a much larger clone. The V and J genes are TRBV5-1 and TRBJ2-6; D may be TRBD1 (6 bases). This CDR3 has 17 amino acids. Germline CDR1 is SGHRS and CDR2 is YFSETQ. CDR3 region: CASSITGLSSGAKVLTF. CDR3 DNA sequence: TGCGCCAGCAGCATCACAGGGTTATCCTCTGGGGCCAAAGTCCTGACTTTC.

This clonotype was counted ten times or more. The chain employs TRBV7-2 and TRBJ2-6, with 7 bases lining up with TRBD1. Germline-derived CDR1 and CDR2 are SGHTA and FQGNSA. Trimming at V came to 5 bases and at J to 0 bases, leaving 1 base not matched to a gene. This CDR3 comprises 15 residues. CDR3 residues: CASSAGGSGANVLTF. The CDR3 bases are TGTGCCAGCAGCGCAGGGGGCTCTGGGGCCAACGTCCTGACTTTC.

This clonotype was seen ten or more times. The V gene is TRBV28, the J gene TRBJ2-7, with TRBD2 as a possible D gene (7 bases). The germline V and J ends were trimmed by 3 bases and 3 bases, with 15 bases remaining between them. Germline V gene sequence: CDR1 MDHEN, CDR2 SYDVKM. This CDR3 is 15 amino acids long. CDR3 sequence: CASSFHGGGGYEQYF. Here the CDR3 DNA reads TGTGCCAGCAGTTTCCATGGGGGCGGGGGCTACGAGCAGTACTTC. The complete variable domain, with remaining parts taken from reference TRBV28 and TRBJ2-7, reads DVKVTQSSRYLVKRTGEKVFLECVQDMDHENMFWYRQDPGLGLRLIYFSYDVKMKEKGDIPEGYSVSREKKERFSLILESASTNQTSMYLCASSFHGGGGYEQYFGPGTRLTVT.

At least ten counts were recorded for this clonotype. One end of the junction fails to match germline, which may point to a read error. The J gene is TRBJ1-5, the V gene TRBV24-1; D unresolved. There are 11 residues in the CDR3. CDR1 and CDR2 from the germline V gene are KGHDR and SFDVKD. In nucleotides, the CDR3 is TGTGCCACCGGTCTTGTCCAGCCCCAGAATTTT. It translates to CATGLVQPQNF.

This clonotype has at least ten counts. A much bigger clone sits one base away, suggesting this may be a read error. CDR3 residues: CASSLSSGGTEAFF. In nucleotides, the CDR3 is TGTGCCAGCAGCCTTTCTAGTGGGGGCACTGAAGCTTTCTTT. The chain links TRBV9 to TRBJ1-1; tentative D call: TRBD1 (5 bases). Trimming left V 4 bases short and J 4 bases short, with 14 bases between. Germline V lookup: CDR1 SGDLS, CDR2 YYNGEE. This CDR3 spans 14 amino acids.

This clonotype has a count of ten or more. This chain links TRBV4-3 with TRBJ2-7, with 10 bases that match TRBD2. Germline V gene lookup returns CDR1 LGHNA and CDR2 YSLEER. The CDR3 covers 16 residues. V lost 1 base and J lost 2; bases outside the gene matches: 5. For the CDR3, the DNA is TGCGCCAGCAGCCAAGGAATTGGACTAGCGGCCTACGAGCAGTACTTC. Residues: CASSQGIGLAAYEQYF.